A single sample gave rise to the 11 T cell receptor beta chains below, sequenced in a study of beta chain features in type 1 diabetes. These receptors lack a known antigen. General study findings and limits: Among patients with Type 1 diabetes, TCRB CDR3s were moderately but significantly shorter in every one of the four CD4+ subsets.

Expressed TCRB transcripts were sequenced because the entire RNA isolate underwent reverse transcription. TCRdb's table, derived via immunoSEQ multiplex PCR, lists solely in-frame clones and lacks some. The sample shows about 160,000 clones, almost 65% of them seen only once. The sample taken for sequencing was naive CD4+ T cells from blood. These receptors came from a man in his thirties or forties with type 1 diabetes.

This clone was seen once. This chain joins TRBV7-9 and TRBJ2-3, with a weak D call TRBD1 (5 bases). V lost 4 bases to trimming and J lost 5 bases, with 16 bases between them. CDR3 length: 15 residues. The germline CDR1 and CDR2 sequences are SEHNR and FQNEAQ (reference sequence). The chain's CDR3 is CASSSLLGDEDTQYF. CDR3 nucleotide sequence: TGTGCCAGCAGCTCCCTTTTAGGGGATGAAGATACGCAGTATTTT.

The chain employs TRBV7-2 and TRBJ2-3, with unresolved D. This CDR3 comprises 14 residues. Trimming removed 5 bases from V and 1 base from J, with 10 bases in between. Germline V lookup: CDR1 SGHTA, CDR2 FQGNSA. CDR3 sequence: CASSPTRGTDTQYF. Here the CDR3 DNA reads TGTGCCAGCAGCCCGACCCGCGGCACAGATACGCAGTATTTT.

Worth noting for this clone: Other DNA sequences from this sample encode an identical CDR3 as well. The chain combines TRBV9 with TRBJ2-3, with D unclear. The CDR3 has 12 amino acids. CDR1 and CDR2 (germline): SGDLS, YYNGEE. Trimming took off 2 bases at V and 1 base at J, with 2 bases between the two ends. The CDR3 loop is CASSVGTDTQYF. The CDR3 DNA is TGTGCCAGCAGCGTGGGCACAGATACGCAGTATTTT.

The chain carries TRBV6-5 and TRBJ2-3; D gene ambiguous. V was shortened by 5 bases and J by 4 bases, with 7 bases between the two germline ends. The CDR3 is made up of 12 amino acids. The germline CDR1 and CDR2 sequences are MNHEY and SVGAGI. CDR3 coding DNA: TGTGCCAGCAGTACGAGCGCAGATACGCAGTATTTT. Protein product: CASSTSADTQYF.

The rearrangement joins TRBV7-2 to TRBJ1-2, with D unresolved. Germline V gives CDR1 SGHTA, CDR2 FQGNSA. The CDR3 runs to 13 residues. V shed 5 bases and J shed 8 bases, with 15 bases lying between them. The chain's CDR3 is CASSREAESGYTF. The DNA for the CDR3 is TGTGCCAGCAGCCGTGAAGCGGAGAGCGGCTACACCTTC. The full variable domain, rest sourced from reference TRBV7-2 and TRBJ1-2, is GAGVSQSPSNKVTEKGKDVELRCDPISGHTALYWYRQSLGQGLEFLIYFQGNSAPDKSGLPSDRFSAERTGGSVSTLTIQRTQQEDSAVYLCASSREAESGYTFGSGTRLTVV.

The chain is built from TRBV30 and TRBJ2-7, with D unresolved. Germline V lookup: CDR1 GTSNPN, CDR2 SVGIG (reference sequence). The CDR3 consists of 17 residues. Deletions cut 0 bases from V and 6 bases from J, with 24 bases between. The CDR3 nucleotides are TGTGCCTGGAGTGTAGGGCTTCTTAGCTCAACCCTCTCCGAGCAGTACTTC. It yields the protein CAWSVGLLSSTLSEQYF.

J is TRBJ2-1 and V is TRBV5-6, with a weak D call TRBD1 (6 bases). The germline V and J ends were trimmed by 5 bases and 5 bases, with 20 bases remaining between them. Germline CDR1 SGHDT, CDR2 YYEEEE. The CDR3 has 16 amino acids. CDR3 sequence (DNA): TGTGCCAGCAGTCGGCGTTCAGACAGGATCAACAATGAGCAGTTCTTC. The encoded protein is CASSRRSDRINNEQFF.

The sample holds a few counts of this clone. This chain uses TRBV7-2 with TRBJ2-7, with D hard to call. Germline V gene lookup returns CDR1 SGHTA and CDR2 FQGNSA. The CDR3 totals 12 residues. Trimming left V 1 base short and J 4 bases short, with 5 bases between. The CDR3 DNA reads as TGTGCCAGCAGCTTAGAACGATACGAGCAGTACTTC. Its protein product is CASSLERYEQYF.

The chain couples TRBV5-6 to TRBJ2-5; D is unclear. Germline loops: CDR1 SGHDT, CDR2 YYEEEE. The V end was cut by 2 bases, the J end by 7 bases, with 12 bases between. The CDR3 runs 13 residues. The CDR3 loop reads CASSFSPSGTQYF. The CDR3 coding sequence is TGTGCCAGCAGCTTTTCCCCCTCCGGGACCCAGTACTTC.

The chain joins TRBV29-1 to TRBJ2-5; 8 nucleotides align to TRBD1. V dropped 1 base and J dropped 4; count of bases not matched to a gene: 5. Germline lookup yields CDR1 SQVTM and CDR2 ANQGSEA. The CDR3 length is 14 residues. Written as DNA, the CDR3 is TGCAGCGTTGAAGCCATGGGACAGGCAGAGACCCAGTACTTC. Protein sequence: CSVEAMGQAETQYF.

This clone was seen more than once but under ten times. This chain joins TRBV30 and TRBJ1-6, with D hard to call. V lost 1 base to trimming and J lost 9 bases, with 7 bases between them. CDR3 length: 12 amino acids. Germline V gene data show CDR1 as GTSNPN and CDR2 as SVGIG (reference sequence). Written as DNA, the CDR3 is TGTGCCTGGAGTGGAATGAGTTCACCCCTCCACTTT. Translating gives CAWSGMSSPLHF.